A selection of T cell receptor beta chains follows, all from one sample in a study of OX40 agonist ivuxolimab in advanced cancers. Sequenced by immunoSEQ multiplex PCR; TCRdb stores in-frame clones only, minus some. The sample has 120,000 or so clones; over 85% are singletons. The sequencing here drew on CD4+ or CD8+ T cells sorted from blood, taken in a trial of the OX40 agonist ivuxolimab. These receptors were obtained from an adult with an advanced solid tumor such as melanoma, head and neck, liver or kidney cancer. Both conserved end residues are trimmed from each CDR3. Each record gives: V gene, CDR3 protein.

>TRBV7-2
ASSLLEGGEAF
>TRBV27
ASSWDREAMVTQY
>TRBV5-1
ASSLIAGGTDTQY
>TRBV19
ATQPEGGTTYEQY
>TRBV6-5
ASSNGGEQY
>TRBV7-7
ASSLLGTGGGETQY
>TRBV5-1
ASSLRAEIYPTEAF
>TRBV19
ASTPYLRLAPDTQY
>TRBV11-2
ASSAYTGNEKLF
>TRBV7-8
ASSLKGGWNTEAF
>TRBV19
ATADRGDNEQF
>TRBV11-3
ASSSSGHKGGYEQY
>TRBV7-9
ASSQPGLAVSSYNEQF
>TRBV10-3
AISEFQGANEKLF
>TRBV29-1
SVEGRDGYEQY
>TRBV7-6
ASSPLDRVGSDTQY
>TRBV4-1
ASSQNGVGQETQY
>TRBV7-9
ASSLARTGARADTQY
>TRBV29-1
SSQALGVRAF
>TRBV30
AQGGDRGLNEQY
>TRBV29-1
SQSNILLAGADTQY
>TRBV7-3
ASSLGRTGTEAF
>TRBV2
ASSGDRGGTGELF
>TRBV7-2
ASSPITESYEQY
>TRBV7-8
ASSHRGRDANQPQH
>TRBV9
ASSASWTGLTDTQY
>TRBV19
ASSADRVKGEQF
>TRBV7-2
ASSFPGTGGEKLF
>TRBV6-5
ASSTGQGSSQPQH
>TRBV19
ASSPAGRNTEAF
>TRBV6-6
ASSPTGNGNTIY
>TRBV10-3
AISESSGENNEQF
>TRBV15
ATSREKGNYGYT
>TRBV10-1
ASSGRRASGHNEQF
>TRBV7-9
ASSQRDSPNQPQH
>TRBV4-3
ASSQEGANVLT
>TRBV27
ASSHSTDPYEQY
>TRBV9
ASSVEVGETYEQY
>TRBV28
ASIEGGPLDTQY
>TRBV4-3
ASSQGPQGGNSPLH
>TRBV30
AWSGDRGDSPLH
>TRBV5-6
ASSLGRVNEQF
>TRBV9
ASGPPRTGRTDTQY
>TRBV21-1
ARGVGGYT
>TRBV4-3
ASSQGLVDTEAF
>TRBV18
ASSPPRGDGTQY
>TRBV7-2
ASSYRDRNYEQY
>TRBV29-1
SVEKEAGGLRVSYNEQF
>TRBV7-3
ASSSFRDRVNEQF
>TRBV9
ASSPTERFSNQPQH
>TRBV7-8
ATGPPEETQY
>TRBV5-5
ASSVSDSYNEQF
>TRBV30
ACTRQVVALH
>TRBV28
ASSSKGYNEQY
>TRBV19
ASSIRQVVAEAF
>TRBV19
ASSSVGRLSSYEQY
>TRBV23-1
APQGLACSDTQY
>TRBV6-4
ASSDDGGRNSPLH
>TRBV27
ASSNRLPGGTEAF